The 11 T cell receptor beta chains in this list originate from one sample, sequenced in a study of shared clonotypes between healthy human individuals (dated by TCRdb to about 2020). Libraries were constructed by the immunoSEQ multiplex PCR assay. TCRdb provides this immuneACCESS table in a form limited to in-frame rearrangements. Some clones are lacking; in checked studies, under half of them reflect an unresolved V gene, and why the rest are absent is not known. This sample comprises around 2,100,000 clones, about 95% of them detected only once. 1% to 1.5% of the sample is in the top ten clones. CD8 naive samples were obtained by positive selection for CCR7 among CD45RO-negative cells, yielding a CD45RA+CCR7+ population from which TemRA cells were excluded. Material for sequencing was naive CD8+ T cells sorted from blood. This specimen's cell subset or site label, per the study, means: CD45RA+CCR7+. The receptors here all came from a man aged 18 to 35 in good health.

This sequence joins TRBV28 and TRBJ2-3, with TRBD1 identical over 8 bases. CDR1 and CDR2 (germline): MDHEN, SYDVKM. This CDR3 region has 16 residues. The ends lost 4 bases at V and 4 bases at J; junction bases unmatched: 10. The CDR3 reads CASSWGQGAISDTQYF. In DNA, the CDR3 is TGTGCCAGCAGTTGGGGCCAGGGGGCAATTTCAGATACGCAGTATTTT.

In DNA form, the CDR3 reads TGTGCCAGCAGTCCTACTCCAGTACCCGATAGCAATCAGCCCCAGCATTTT. Its translation is CASSPTPVPDSNQPQHF. V and J are TRBV13 and TRBJ1-5; no clear D gene. Trimming took 6 bases from V and 0 from J, leaving 18 bases between them. Germline assignment: CDR1 PRHDT and CDR2 FYEKMQ (reference sequence). The CDR3 spans 17 residues.

The chain uses TRBV5-6 and TRBJ1-4; D not certain. Trimming left V 3 bases short and J 1 base short, with 10 bases between. This CDR3 is built from 15 residues. CDR1 and CDR2 from the germline V gene are SGHDT and YYEEEE. In DNA form, the CDR3 reads TGTGCCAGCAGCTCAGAAGGGTTAACTAATGAAAAACTGTTTTTT. It specifies CASSSEGLTNEKLFF. Drawing the rest from reference TRBV5-6 and TRBJ1-4, the complete variable domain is DAGVTQSPTHLIKTRGQQVTLRCSPKSGHDTVSWYQQALGQGPQFIFQYYEEEERQRGNFPDRFSGHQFPNYSSELNVNALLLGDSALYLCASSSEGLTNEKLFFGSGTQLSVL.

The CDR3 spells CASSKRNTGELFF. DNA for the CDR3: TGTGCCAGCAGCAAACGGAACACCGGGGAGCTGTTTTTT. This rearrangement joins TRBV11-3 to TRBJ2-2, with D hard to call. Trimming took off 5 bases at V and 1 base at J, with 5 bases between the two ends. In germline, CDR1 is SGHNT, CDR2 YENEEA. The CDR3 runs to 13 residues.

About this clone: This sample includes further DNA sequences coding for the same CDR3. This chain connects TRBV13 to TRBJ2-1; D unresolved. Germline CDR1 reads PRHDT; CDR2 reads FYEKMQ (reference sequence). Trimming pared 3 bases from V and 7 bases from J, leaving 7 bases between. The CDR3 is made up of 12 amino acids. Here the CDR3 reads CASSFIGNEQFF. In DNA form, the CDR3 reads TGTGCCAGCAGCTTTATTGGGAATGAGCAGTTCTTC.

In regard to this clone: Other nucleotide sequences from this sample produce the same CDR3. The chain recombines TRBV27 with TRBJ2-7; the D is unclear. Trimming removed 9 bases from V and 1 base from J, with 13 bases in between. Per germline, CDR1 MNHEY and CDR2 SMNVEV (reference sequence). This CDR3 contains 13 residues. The CDR3 sequence is CASSIDGSYEQYF. CDR3 nucleotide sequence: TGTGCCAGTTCCATCGACGGATCCTACGAGCAGTACTTC.

This rearrangement joins TRBV11-3 to TRBJ1-1; no clear D gene. Trimming took 5 bases from V and 4 from J, leaving 8 bases between them. Per germline, CDR1 SGHNT and CDR2 YENEEA. The CDR3 covers 12 residues. The CDR3 coding sequence is TGTGCCAGCAGCGCCGGGAGCACTGAAGCTTTCTTT. Amino acids: CASSAGSTEAFF. The whole variable domain, remainder taken from reference TRBV11-3 and TRBJ1-1, is EAGVVQSPRYKIIEKKQPVAFWCNPISGHNTLYWYLQNLGQGPELLIRYENEEAVDDSQLPKDRFSAERLKGVDSTLKIQPAELGDSAVYLCASSAGSTEAFFGQGTRLTVV.

The chain is built from TRBV28 and TRBJ2-3; D perhaps matches TRBD2 (5 bases). CDR1 is MDHEN and CDR2 is SYDVKM in the germline V gene. V was trimmed by 2 bases and J by 3 bases, leaving 9 bases between them. The length of the CDR3 is 14 residues. The chain's CDR3 is CASSLVGETDTQYF. The CDR3 DNA follows: TGTGCCAGCAGTTTAGTCGGGGAAACAGATACGCAGTATTTT.

The chain employs TRBV7-9 and TRBJ2-5; 11 bases fit TRBD2. The CDR3 extends over 16 amino acids. The junction had 10 bases not matched to a gene; V was cut back by 5 bases and J by 5 bases. CDR1 and CDR2 from the germline V gene are SEHNR and FQNEAQ (reference sequence). CDR3 bases: TGTGCCAGCAGCATACTACTAGCGGGAGCGGGGGAGACCCAGTACTTC. It codes for CASSILLAGAGETQYF.

This sequence joins TRBV4-2 and TRBJ2-7, with 8 nucleotides matching TRBD2. CDR3 size: 18 residues. Germline V gives CDR1 LGHNA, CDR2 YNFKEQ. V lost 0 bases, J lost 0 bases, and 10 bases stayed unmatched. The DNA for the CDR3 is TGTGCCAGCAGCCAAGAAGAGAATAGCGGGGATAGCTCCTACGAGCAGTACTTC. It specifies CASSQEENSGDSSYEQYF.

V gene TRBV12-5 combines with J gene TRBJ2-3; D possibly corresponds to TRBD2 (6 bases). Looked up from germline, CDR1 is LGHNT and CDR2 is FRNRAP. V shed 3 bases and J shed 2 bases, with 18 bases lying between them. This CDR3 has 17 residues. The CDR3 nucleotides are TGTGCTAGTGGTTTTACCCTCCGGGACTCCTCCACAGATACGCAGTATTTT. This translates into CASGFTLRDSSTDTQYF.